This T cell receptor beta chain came from a study of T cell changes during pregnancy in multiple sclerosis. Sequenced by immunoSEQ multiplex PCR; TCRdb stores in-frame clones only, minus some. Among 50,000 to 65,000 clones listed, roughly 96% were seen once. Trimming left V 6 bases short and J 2 bases short, with 11 bases between. Germline V lookup: CDR1 LNHDA, CDR2 SQIVND (reference sequence). The CDR3 sequence is 13 residues long. This sequence originates from a female donor with multiple sclerosis, enrolled in a pregnancy study. The sample in question was CD8+ T cells from peripheral blood mononuclear cells, obtained after pregnancy. This sequence joins TRBV19 and TRBJ2-7; a possible D gene is TRBD1 (6 bases). This CDR3 is CASSPGQTYEQYF. The CDR3 DNA is TGTGCCAGTAGCCCCGGACAGACCTACGAGCAGTACTTC.